This T cell receptor beta chain comes out of a study of early T cells in non-severe SARS-CoV-2 infection. The wider study: Chains were not paired, and sequencing was done on bulk RNA from unsorted whole blood.

TCRdb re-called the 5' RACE reads with MiXCR, one entry per CDR3 protein. The sample lists 85,000 to 95,000 distinct CDR3 sequences, roughly 14% occurring once. Study-wide findings and caveats: VDJdb-based matching was biased toward anti-spike CD8 responses and missed private and CD4 specificities.

CDR1 is MNHEY, CDR2 SMNVEV, per germline (reference sequence). Trimming pared 8 bases from V and 1 base from J, leaving 17 bases between. CDR3 length: 15 residues. Details on this clonotype: The antigen remains undetermined.

The TCR originated in an adult who was a healthcare worker with PCR-confirmed SARS-CoV-2 infection or an uninfected control (not recorded which). Sequenced: whole blood. V usage is TRBV27 and J usage is TRBJ1-1; D might be TRBD1 (6 bases). As DNA, the CDR3 is TGTGCCAGCCAGGAGGGGGTTTTGGGGAACACTGAAGCTTTCTTT. Its translation: CASQEGVLGNTEAFF.